This T cell receptor (beta chain) was recovered during a study of blood T cell repertoires in COVID-19. Across the whole study: The United States, Italy and Spain were the sources of the acute and convalescent COVID-19 samples.

Clones were sequenced by immunoSEQ multiplex PCR, and TCRdb holds only the in-frame ones, with some missing. The table has some 290,000 clones, under 95% seen once. Membership in each cohort depended on participant-reported clinical history. A single count supports this clone. An end of the junction differs from the germline gene, which may be a read error. The receptor's source is a woman in her thirties or forties with acute COVID-19. The sample was PBMCs or T cells enriched from blood (not recorded which).

CDR3 in amino acids: CASSLGTATGVYNEQFF. The CDR3 DNA is TGTGCCAGCAGTTTAGGGACTGCAACGGGGGTCTACAATGAGCAGTTCTTC. The rearrangement joins TRBV7-9 to TRBJ2-1, with a tentative D call TRBD2 (6 bases). CDR1 is SEHNR, CDR2 FQNEAQ, per germline (reference sequence). CDR3 length: 17 residues.